The T cell receptor beta chain under discussion was sequenced for a study of diagnostic markers for celiac disease (dated by TCRdb to 2019 to 2021). In the case of this clonotype: The antigen it binds to is not known.

The CDR3, from cysteine to phenylalanine, totals 13 residues. DNA is not on record. The sequencer listed for this sample is Illumina MiSeq. After reprocessing by TCRdb, each CDR3 protein sequence is one entry, and no DNA is given. In this sample's table one finds more than 1,100 distinct CDR3 sequences. The top ten clonotypes cover more than 10% of the sample. The V and J genes are TRBV12-3 or TRBV12-4 and TRBJ2-5; TCRdb indicates TRBD1, and absent DNA this call remains unverified. The specimen was either unsorted cells or a sorted T cell fraction (not recorded which). The receptor was isolated from a human donor. This table probably holds off-target reads from a library built for another chain. The encoded CDR3 is CASSLQGDGTQYF.